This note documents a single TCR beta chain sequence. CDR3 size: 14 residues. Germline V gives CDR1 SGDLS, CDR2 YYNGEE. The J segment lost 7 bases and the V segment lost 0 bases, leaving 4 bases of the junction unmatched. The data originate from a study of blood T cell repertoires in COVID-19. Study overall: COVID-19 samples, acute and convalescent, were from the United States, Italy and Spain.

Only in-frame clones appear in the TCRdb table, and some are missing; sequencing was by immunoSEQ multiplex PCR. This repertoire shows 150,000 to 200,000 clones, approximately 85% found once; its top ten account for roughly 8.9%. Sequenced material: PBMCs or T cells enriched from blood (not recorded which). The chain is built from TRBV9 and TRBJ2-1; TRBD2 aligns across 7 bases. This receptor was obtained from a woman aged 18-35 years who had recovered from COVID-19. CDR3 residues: CASSVGSSGNEQFF. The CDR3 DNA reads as TGTGCCAGCAGCGTAGGCAGTAGCGGGAATGAGCAGTTCTTC. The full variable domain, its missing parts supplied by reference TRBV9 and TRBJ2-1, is DSGVTQTPKHLITATGQRVTLRCSPRSGDLSVYWYQQSLDQGLQFLIQYYNGEERAKGNILERFSAQQFPDLHSELNLSSLELGDSALYFCASSVGSSGNEQFFGPGTRLTVL.